Below are 30 T cell receptor beta chains sequenced from a single sample in a study of blood T cells in healthy people across ages. Alongside a J-beta primer mix, a sample-barcoded 5' primer served in a second PCR lasting roughly 7 to 11 cycles. TCRdb used MiXCR to reprocess the 5' RACE reads, holding one entry per CDR3 protein. The table shows about 830,000 distinct CDR3 sequences, with around 68% occurring only once. The source material was blood. All receptors derive from a man aged 30 to 45 in good health.

V is TRBV15 and J is TRBJ1-4; TRBD1 aligns across 9 bases. Germline V gene data show CDR1 as LNHNV and CDR2 as YYDKDF (reference sequence). The length of the CDR3 is 15 residues. With 0 bases clipped from V and 6 bases from J, the junction kept 2 bases outside the gene matches. CDR3 in DNA: TGTGCCACCAGCAGAGAGGGACAGGGAGATGAAAAACTGTTTTTT. Amino acids: CATSREGQGDEKLFF.

V usage is TRBV6-5 and J usage is TRBJ2-3; 8 nucleotides align to TRBD2. The junction had 9 bases not matched to a gene; V was cut back by 8 bases and J by 2 bases. The CDR3 extends over 15 amino acids. Germline CDR1 reads MNHEY; CDR2 reads SVGAGI. The CDR3 DNA sequence: TGTGCCAGCGGCCCGGGACTAGGGTACACAGATACGCAGTATTTT. Amino acids: CASGPGLGYTDTQYF.

Points on this clonotype: A junction end diverges from the germline sequence, so it may reflect a read error. This rearrangement joins TRBV7-9 to TRBJ1-2, with a possible D match to TRBD1 (6 bases). The CDR3 sequence is 12 residues long. Germline CDR1 and CDR2: SEHNR and FQNEAQ (reference sequence). The CDR3 DNA reads as TGTGCCAGCAACTTAATTCAGGGGGGCTACACCTTC. This sequence encodes CASNLIQGGYTF.

This clonotype has a handful of counts. The chain employs TRBV12-3 or TRBV12-4 and TRBJ1-5; TRBD1 is a possible D gene (6 bases). The CDR3 runs 16 residues. V was shortened by 6 bases and J by 2 bases, with 17 bases between the two germline ends. CDR3 bases: TGTGCCAGCAGGGGAGGCCAGGGGTTTGGCAATCAGCCCCAGCATTTT. As protein: CASRGGQGFGNQPQHF.

This chain uses TRBV28 with TRBJ2-7; D not certain. The CDR3 covers 15 residues. The V gene lost 8 bases and the J gene lost 0 bases, with 17 bases spanning the gap. Looked up from germline, CDR1 is MDHEN and CDR2 is SYDVKM. The CDR3 nucleotides read TGTGCCAGCTCCACCCGACAAGCGAGCTCCTACGAGCAGTACTTC. Its protein product is CASSTRQASSYEQYF.

This clonotype was seen a few times. Germline and junction disagree at one end, which may indicate a read error. The V and J genes are TRBV4-3 and TRBJ2-1, with 9 positions matching TRBD2. CDR1 and CDR2 from the germline V gene are LGHNA and YSLEER. CDR3 size: 15 residues. The CDR3 DNA is TGTGCCAGCAGCCAAGGGACTAGCAGCTACAATGAGCAGTTCTTC. Translated: CASSQGTSSYNEQFF.

There are a few counts of this clonotype. J is TRBJ2-7 and V is TRBV4-3, with 12 bases that match TRBD2. Germline loops: CDR1 LGHNA, CDR2 YSLEER. V was pared by 0 bases and J by 4 bases, with 4 bases of the junction left unmatched. The CDR3 totals 16 residues. The CDR3 coding sequence is TGCGCCAGCAGCCAAGATTGGACTAGCGGGGCGTACGAGCAGTACTTC. Its translation is CASSQDWTSGAYEQYF.

This rearrangement joins TRBV6-2 or TRBV6-3 to TRBJ2-1, with D maybe TRBD2 (6 bases). The germline gives CDR1 MNHEY, CDR2 SVGEGT. The CDR3 totals 18 residues. Trimming shortened V by 2 bases and J by 4 bases, and 21 bases separated the two germline ends. The CDR3 reads CASSYPSLRRGTYNEQFF. Here the CDR3 DNA reads TGTGCCAGCAGTTACCCCTCGCTTCGCCGGGGGACTTACAATGAGCAGTTCTTC.

The table lists this clonotype with a few counts. The rearrangement joins TRBV4-2 to TRBJ2-5, with a possible D match to TRBD2 (6 bases). Looked up from germline, CDR1 is LGHNA and CDR2 is YNFKEQ. V was pared by 1 base and J by 5 bases, with 11 bases between. This CDR3 region has 14 residues. CDR3 loop: CASSQAWSGETQYF. The CDR3 DNA reads TGTGCCAGCAGCCAAGCCTGGAGCGGGGAGACCCAGTACTTC.

This sequence joins TRBV7-2 and TRBJ1-2; TRBD1 is a possible D gene (5 bases). Trimming pared 4 bases from V and 3 bases from J, leaving 15 bases between. The CDR3 runs 15 residues. Germline CDR1 is SGHTA and CDR2 is FQGNSA. The CDR3 DNA is TGTGCCAGCAGCTCTAATGGGGGAGGGGACTATGGCTACACCTTC. This translates into CASSSNGGGDYGYTF.

In DNA form, the CDR3 reads TGCAGTGCTAGCCCCAAACAGATCTTATCCCCTGAGTACTTC. It translates to CSASPKQILSPEYF. The chain combines TRBV20-1 with TRBJ2-7; D is uncertain. This CDR3 has 14 residues. Germline V lookup: CDR1 DFQATT, CDR2 SNEGSKA (reference sequence). Deletions cut 3 bases from V and 11 bases from J, with 23 bases between.

Only a few counts were recorded for this clonotype. The chain uses TRBV20-1 and TRBJ2-3; tentative D call: TRBD2 (6 bases). Germline V gene sequence: CDR1 DFQATT, CDR2 SNEGSKA (reference sequence). The CDR3 extends over 16 amino acids. V lost 6 bases and J lost 6, with 25 bases in between. The CDR3 loop reads CSAPAPRLVFDDTQYF. CDR3 in DNA: TGCAGTGCCCCCGCCCCGAGACTAGTATTCGATGATACGCAGTATTTT.

The rearrangement joins TRBV6-5 to TRBJ1-4; the D gene is possibly TRBD1 (6 bases). Trimming took off 8 bases at V and 10 bases at J, with 14 bases between the two ends. The CDR3 is made up of 12 amino acids. Germline values: CDR1 MNHEY, CDR2 SVGAGI. The CDR3 spells CASDDKTGKLFF. The DNA of the CDR3 is TGTGCCAGCGATGATAAGACAGGAAAACTGTTTTTT.

V and J are TRBV6-6 and TRBJ1-5; tentatively, D is TRBD1 (6 bases). The CDR3 sequence is 16 residues long. Trimming shortened V by 7 bases and J by 1 base, and 17 bases separated the two germline ends. Looked up from germline, CDR1 is MNHNY and CDR2 is SVGAGI (reference sequence). The CDR3 sequence: CASTTEGGRSNQPQHF. For the CDR3, the DNA is TGTGCCAGCACCACCGAGGGGGGTCGGAGCAATCAGCCCCAGCATTTT.

This clonotype was detected only a few times. This rearrangement joins TRBV12-3 or TRBV12-4 to TRBJ2-7; 7 bases are shared with TRBD2. This CDR3 is built from 14 residues. The J segment lost 1 base and the V segment lost 6 bases, leaving 6 bases of the junction unmatched. The CDR3 here is CASSELAESYEQYF. In DNA, the CDR3 is TGTGCCAGCAGCGAGCTAGCGGAGTCCTACGAGCAGTACTTC.

The rearrangement joins TRBV6-5 to TRBJ1-2; D uncertain. Deletions cut 7 bases from V and 8 bases from J, with 14 bases between. The CDR3 sequence is 12 residues long. The V gene's germline CDR1 is MNHEY and CDR2 SVGAGI. DNA of the CDR3: TGTGCCAGCACCTCGAACCTGAGGGGCTACACCTTC. Translation: CASTSNLRGYTF.

The rearrangement links TRBV7-2 to TRBJ2-1, with a possible D match to TRBD2 (5 bases). Germline-derived CDR1 and CDR2 are SGHTA and FQGNSA. The length of the CDR3 is 15 residues. V dropped 6 bases and J dropped 6 bases, with 18 bases sitting between them. The CDR3 DNA reads TGTGCCAGCAGGTACCGGGATATCACTGGCAATGAGCAGTTCTTC. This codes for CASRYRDITGNEQFF. The full variable domain, in which reference TRBV7-2 and TRBJ2-1 provide the parts outside the CDR3, is GAGVSQSPSNKVTEKGKDVELRCDPISGHTALYWYRQSLGQGLEFLIYFQGNSAPDKSGLPSDRFSAERTGGSVSTLTIQRTQQEDSAVYLCASRYRDITGNEQFFGPGTRLTVL.

Only a few counts were recorded for this clonotype. This chain uses TRBV7-3 with TRBJ2-6; possible D gene TRBD1, 6 bases. The CDR3 has 17 residues. Germline V CDR1 and CDR2: SGHTA, FQGTGA. The V gene lost 5 bases and the J gene lost 0 bases, with 14 bases spanning the gap. CDR3 amino acids: CASSGGDRTSGANVLTF. The CDR3 DNA sequence: TGTGCCAGCAGCGGTGGTGACAGGACCTCTGGGGCCAACGTCCTGACTTTC.

This sequence joins TRBV20-1 and TRBJ2-2; 8 nucleotides align to TRBD1. V trimming: 0 bases; J trimming: 2 bases; junction bases outside the gene matches: 5. Germline assignment: CDR1 DFQATT and CDR2 SNEGSKA (reference sequence). The CDR3 is 16 residues long. CDR3 sequence (DNA): TGCAGTGCTAGAGATGCAGGGGGCTTTAACACCGGGGAGCTGTTTTTT. This sequence encodes CSARDAGGFNTGELFF.

This chain joins TRBV7-2 and TRBJ1-2; D not certain. Germline V lookup: CDR1 SGHTA, CDR2 FQGNSA. The CDR3 is 15 residues long. The V end lost 2 bases, the J end lost 4 bases, and 14 bases lay between the germline ends. The CDR3 is CASSLQAQTIYGYTF. CDR3 nucleotides: TGTGCCAGCAGCTTACAGGCTCAGACTATCTATGGCTACACCTTC.

The chain is built from TRBV7-9 and TRBJ2-7, with D possibly being TRBD1 (6 bases). Per the germline V gene, CDR1 is SEHNR and CDR2 is FQNEAQ (reference sequence). Trimming removed 9 bases at V and 5 bases at J, with 11 bases between. This CDR3 has 11 amino acids. The CDR3 is CASMQGNEQYF. CDR3 bases: TGTGCCAGTATGCAGGGGAACGAGCAGTACTTC.

In this sample, this clonotype turned up once. CDR3 sequence: CASGTWGDASYEQYF. CDR3 coding DNA: TGTGCCAGCGGGACCTGGGGCGACGCCTCCTACGAGCAGTACTTC. The chain employs TRBV14 and TRBJ2-7, with D possibly called TRBD1 or TRBD2 (5 bases each). Germline-derived CDR1 and CDR2 are SGHDN and FVKESK. The V gene lost 8 bases and the J gene lost 0 bases, with 17 bases spanning the gap. The CDR3 sequence is 15 residues long.

This chain uses TRBV20-1 with TRBJ1-2; no firm D call. The CDR3 has 13 residues. Germline lookup yields CDR1 DFQATT and CDR2 SNEGSKA (reference sequence). The V gene lost 0 bases and the J gene lost 1 base, with 6 bases spanning the gap. CDR3 in DNA: TGCAGTGCTAGAGATCCTGGTAACTATGGCTACACCTTC. Its translation: CSARDPGNYGYTF.

The V gene is TRBV25-1, the J gene TRBJ2-1, with 9 bases that match TRBD1. J was trimmed by 2 bases and V by 5 bases; bases with no gene match: 13. The CDR3 loop spans 18 amino acids. Germline values: CDR1 MGHDK, CDR2 SYGVNS. CDR3 loop: CASSQPGGRDRAYNEQFF. In DNA, the CDR3 is TGTGCCAGCAGTCAACCGGGGGGAAGGGACAGGGCCTACAATGAGCAGTTCTTC.

This clonotype appeared a single time. The V gene is TRBV10-3, the J gene TRBJ2-3, with 8 bases identical to TRBD2. CDR1 ENHRY and CDR2 SYGVKD come from the germline V gene. With V trimmed by 0 bases and J by 0 bases, 11 bases remained unmatched. The CDR3 is made up of 19 amino acids. In nucleotides, the CDR3 is TGTGCCATCAGTGAGTCGTCGAGCGGGGGAAACCCTAGCACAGATACGCAGTATTTT. Residues: CAISESSSGGNPSTDTQYF.

Here the CDR3 DNA reads TGTGCCAGCAGTTTACTGCGGGGGGGCTCCTACAATGAGCAGTTCTTC. It encodes CASSLLRGGSYNEQFF. The chain combines TRBV27 with TRBJ2-1, with TRBD2 matching 9 bases. The J segment lost 0 bases and the V segment lost 2 bases, leaving 2 bases of the junction unmatched. CDR1 is MNHEY, CDR2 SMNVEV, per germline (reference sequence). The CDR3 runs 16 residues.

The chain is built from TRBV20-1 and TRBJ2-5, with 10 bases lining up with TRBD1. In germline, CDR1 is DFQATT, CDR2 SNEGSKA (reference sequence). The CDR3 length is 14 residues. The junction had 6 bases not matched to a gene; V was cut back by 6 bases and J by 2 bases. CDR3 sequence: CSATRDRGQETQYF. The DNA of the CDR3 is TGCAGTGCAACTCGGGACAGGGGACAAGAGACCCAGTACTTC.

The chain has TRBV24-1 and TRBJ2-5; TRBD1 aligns across 9 bases. The length of the CDR3 is 16 residues. Germline V gene data show CDR1 as KGHDR and CDR2 as SFDVKD. V was clipped by 4 bases and J by 4 bases; unmatched bases: 9. The CDR3 coding sequence is TGTGCCACCAGTGACCCCGGGACAGGGAATGTAGAGACCCAGTACTTC. Residues: CATSDPGTGNVETQYF.

This clonotype appeared a few times. The chain is built from TRBV29-1 and TRBJ2-5; possibly TRBD1 for D (5 bases). CDR1 SQVTM and CDR2 ANQGSEA come from the germline V gene. The V end was cut by 0 bases, the J end by 2 bases, with 16 bases between. The CDR3 runs to 16 residues. CDR3: CSVEDWGQSTQETQYF. In nucleotides, the CDR3 is TGCAGCGTTGAAGATTGGGGCCAGAGTACTCAAGAGACCCAGTACTTC.

On this clonotype: It may be a read error: a sequence one base away is much more abundant. The rearrangement uses TRBV7-2 and TRBJ1-2, with D possibly being TRBD1 (5 bases). Per germline, CDR1 SGHTA and CDR2 FQGNSA. Trimming stripped 5 bases from V and 5 bases from J, with 18 bases between. The CDR3 runs 15 residues. For the CDR3, the DNA is TGTGCCAGCAGCCTGACAAGGGGCGCCTTATATGGCTACACCTTC. Translation: CASSLTRGALYGYTF.